This paragraph covers one T cell receptor (beta chain) sequence. The data were taken from a study of shared clonotypes between healthy human individuals. The assay used deep level. Investigators spread the genomic DNA of each subset evenly over several immunoSEQ plates. Spread over ten immunoSEQ deep assay plates, unsorted PBMC DNA underwent sequencing. TCRdb's table, derived via immunoSEQ multiplex PCR, lists solely in-frame clones and lacks some. This sample has about 500,000 clones; 60% to 80% occur once, and the top ten carry about 11%. CDR1 and CDR2 from the germline V gene are MDHEN and SYDVKM. The trim removed 5 bases at V and 0 bases at J, leaving 0 bases unmatched. The CDR3 consists of 13 residues.

The chain combines TRBV28 with TRBJ2-7, with 8 bases lining up with TRBD1. Sequencing was done on a sample of PBMCs. This clonotype originated in a woman aged 40 to 49 in good health. Some clones in this sample may be carry-over from other donors' samples. The CDR3 is CASSQGASYEQYF. CDR3 DNA sequence: TGTGCCAGCAGTCAGGGGGCCTCCTACGAGCAGTACTTC.